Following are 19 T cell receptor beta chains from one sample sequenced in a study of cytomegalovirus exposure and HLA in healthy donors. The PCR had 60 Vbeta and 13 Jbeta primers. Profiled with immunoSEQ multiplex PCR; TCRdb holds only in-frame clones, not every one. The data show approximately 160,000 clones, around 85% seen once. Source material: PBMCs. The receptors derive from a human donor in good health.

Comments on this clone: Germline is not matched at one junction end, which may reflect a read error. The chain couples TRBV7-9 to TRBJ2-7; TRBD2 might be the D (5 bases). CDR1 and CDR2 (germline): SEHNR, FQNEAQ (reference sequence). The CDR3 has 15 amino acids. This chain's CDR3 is CVSSFGSGNTHEQYF. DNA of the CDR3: TGTGTCAGCAGCTTTGGTTCGGGGAACACCCACGAGCAGTACTTC. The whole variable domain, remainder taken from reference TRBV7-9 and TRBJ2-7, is DTGVSQNPRHKITKRGQNVTFRCDPISEHNRLYWYRQTLGQGPEFLTYFQNEAQLEKSRLLSDRFSAERPKGSFSTLEIQRTEQGDSAMYLCVSSFGSGNTHEQYFGPGTRLTVT.

The chain's CDR3 is CASSLNRVRSPDTQYF. The CDR3 coding sequence is TGTGCCAGCAGCCTGAACAGGGTGAGGAGCCCAGATACGCAGTATTTT. V usage is TRBV7-6 and J usage is TRBJ2-3; weak D call: TRBD1 (6 bases). The germline CDR1 and CDR2 sequences are SGHVS and FNYEAQ. This CDR3 comprises 16 residues. The germline V and J ends were trimmed by 5 bases and 4 bases, with 19 bases remaining between them. The full variable domain, rest sourced from reference TRBV7-6 and TRBJ2-3, is GAGVSQSPRYKVTKRGQDVALRCDPISGHVSLYWYRQALGQGPEFLTYFNYEAQQDKSGLPNDRFSAERPEGSISTLTIQRTEQRDSAMYRCASSLNRVRSPDTQYFGPGTRLTVL.

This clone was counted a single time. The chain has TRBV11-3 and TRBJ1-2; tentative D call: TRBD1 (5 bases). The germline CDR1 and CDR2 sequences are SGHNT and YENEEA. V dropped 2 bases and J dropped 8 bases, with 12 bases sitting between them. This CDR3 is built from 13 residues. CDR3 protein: CASSLFAGRGYTF. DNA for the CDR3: TGTGCCAGCAGCTTATTCGCAGGGCGAGGCTACACCTTC.

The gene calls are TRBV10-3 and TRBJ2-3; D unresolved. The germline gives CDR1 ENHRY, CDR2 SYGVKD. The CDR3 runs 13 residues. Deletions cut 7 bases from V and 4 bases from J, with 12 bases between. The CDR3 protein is CAITGSPADTQYF. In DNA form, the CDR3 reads TGTGCCATCACCGGGTCCCCGGCAGATACGCAGTATTTT.

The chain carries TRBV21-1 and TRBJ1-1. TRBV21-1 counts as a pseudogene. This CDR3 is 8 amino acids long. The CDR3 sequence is CASREAFF. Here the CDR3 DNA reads TGTGCCAGTCGTGAAGCTTTCTTT.

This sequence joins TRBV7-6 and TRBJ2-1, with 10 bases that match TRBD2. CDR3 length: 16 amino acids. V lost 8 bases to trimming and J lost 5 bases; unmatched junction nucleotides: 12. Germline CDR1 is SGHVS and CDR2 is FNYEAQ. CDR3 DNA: TGTGCCAGCCCGGGAGCGGGGGGGCCGGTCGACAATGAGCAGTTCTTC. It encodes CASPGAGGPVDNEQFF.

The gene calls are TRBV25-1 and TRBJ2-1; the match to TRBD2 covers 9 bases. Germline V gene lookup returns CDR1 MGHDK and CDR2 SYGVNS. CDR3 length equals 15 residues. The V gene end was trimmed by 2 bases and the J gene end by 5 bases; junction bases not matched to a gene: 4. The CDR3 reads CASSEEKRGDNEQFF. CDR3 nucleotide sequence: TGTGCCAGCAGTGAAGAAAAGCGGGGGGACAATGAGCAGTTCTTC.

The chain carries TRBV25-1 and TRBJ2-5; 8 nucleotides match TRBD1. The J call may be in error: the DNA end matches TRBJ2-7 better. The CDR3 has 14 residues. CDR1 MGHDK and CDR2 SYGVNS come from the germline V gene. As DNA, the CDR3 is TGTGCCAGCTCTGCGACAGGGGTAGCCTACGAGCAGTACTTC. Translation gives CASSATGVAYEQYF.

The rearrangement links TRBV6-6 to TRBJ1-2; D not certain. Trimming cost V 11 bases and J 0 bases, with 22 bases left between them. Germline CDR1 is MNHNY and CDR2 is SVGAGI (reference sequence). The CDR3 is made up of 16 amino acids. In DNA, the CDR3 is TGTGCCGGATTAAGGGAGGGCCGGGGATCTAACTATGGCTACACCTTC. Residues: CAGLREGRGSNYGYTF.

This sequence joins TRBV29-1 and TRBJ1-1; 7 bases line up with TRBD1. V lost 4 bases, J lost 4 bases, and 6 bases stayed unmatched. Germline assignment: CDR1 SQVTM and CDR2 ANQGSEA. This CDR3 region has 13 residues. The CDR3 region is CSVVRGQGTEAFF. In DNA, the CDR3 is TGCAGCGTTGTTAGGGGGCAGGGCACTGAAGCTTTCTTT.

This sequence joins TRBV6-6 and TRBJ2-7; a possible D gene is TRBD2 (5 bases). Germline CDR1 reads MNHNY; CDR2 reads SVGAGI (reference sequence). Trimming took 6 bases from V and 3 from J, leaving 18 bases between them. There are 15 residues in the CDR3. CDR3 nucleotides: TGTGCCAGCAGCCTACCCCCCGAGGGTCGCTACGAGCAGTACTTC. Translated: CASSLPPEGRYEQYF.

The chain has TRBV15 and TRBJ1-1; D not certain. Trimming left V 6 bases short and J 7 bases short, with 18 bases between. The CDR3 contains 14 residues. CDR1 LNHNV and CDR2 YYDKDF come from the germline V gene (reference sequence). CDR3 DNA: TGTGCCACCAGTTTGGGAGGATCCCGTGTTGAAGCTTTCTTT. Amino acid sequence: CATSLGGSRVEAFF.

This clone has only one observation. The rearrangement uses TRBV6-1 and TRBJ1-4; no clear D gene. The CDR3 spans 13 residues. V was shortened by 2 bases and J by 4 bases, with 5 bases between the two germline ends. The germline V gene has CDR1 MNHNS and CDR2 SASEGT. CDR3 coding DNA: TGTGCCAGCAGTGAAACTTTTAATGAAAAACTGTTTTTT. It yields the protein CASSETFNEKLFF.

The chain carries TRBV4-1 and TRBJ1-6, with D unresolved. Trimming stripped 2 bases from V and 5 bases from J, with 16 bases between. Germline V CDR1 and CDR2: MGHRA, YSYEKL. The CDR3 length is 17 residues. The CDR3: CASSQPLRGQDNSPLHF. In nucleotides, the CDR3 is TGCGCCAGCAGCCAACCACTACGGGGTCAGGATAATTCACCCCTCCACTTT.

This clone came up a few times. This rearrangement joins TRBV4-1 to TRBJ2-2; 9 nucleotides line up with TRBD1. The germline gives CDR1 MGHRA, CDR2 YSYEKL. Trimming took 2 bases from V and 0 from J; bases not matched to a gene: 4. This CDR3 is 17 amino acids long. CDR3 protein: CASSQPDRGSNTGELFF. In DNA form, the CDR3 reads TGCGCCAGCAGCCAACCCGACAGGGGGTCGAACACCGGGGAGCTGTTTTTT.

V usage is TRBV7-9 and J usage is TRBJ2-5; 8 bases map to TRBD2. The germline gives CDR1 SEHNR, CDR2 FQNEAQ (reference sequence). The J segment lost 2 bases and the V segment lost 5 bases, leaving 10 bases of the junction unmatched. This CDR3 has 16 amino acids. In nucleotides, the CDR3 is TGTGCCAGCAGCCGAATCGTACGGGGGGGACAAGAGACCCAGTACTTC. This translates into CASSRIVRGGQETQYF.

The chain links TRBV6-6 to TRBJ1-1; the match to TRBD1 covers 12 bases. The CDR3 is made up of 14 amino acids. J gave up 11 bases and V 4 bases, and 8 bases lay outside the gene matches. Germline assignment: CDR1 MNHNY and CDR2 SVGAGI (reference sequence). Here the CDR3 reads CASSSRDRGRWAFF. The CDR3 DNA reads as TGTGCCAGCAGTTCCCGGGACAGGGGGCGCTGGGCTTTCTTT.

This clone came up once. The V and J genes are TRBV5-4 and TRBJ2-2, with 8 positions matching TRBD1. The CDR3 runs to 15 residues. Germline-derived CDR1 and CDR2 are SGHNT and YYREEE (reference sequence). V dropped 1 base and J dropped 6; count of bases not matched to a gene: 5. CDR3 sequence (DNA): TGTGCCAGCAGCTTGAGGGCAGGGGGCGCCGGGGAGCTGTTTTTT. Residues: CASSLRAGGAGELFF.

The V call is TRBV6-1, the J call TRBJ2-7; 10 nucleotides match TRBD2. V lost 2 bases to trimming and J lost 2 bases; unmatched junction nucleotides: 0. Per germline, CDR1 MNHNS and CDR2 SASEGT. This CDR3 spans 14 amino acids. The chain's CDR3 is CASSESGGAYEQYF. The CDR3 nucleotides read TGTGCCAGCAGTGAAAGCGGGGGGGCCTACGAGCAGTACTTC.